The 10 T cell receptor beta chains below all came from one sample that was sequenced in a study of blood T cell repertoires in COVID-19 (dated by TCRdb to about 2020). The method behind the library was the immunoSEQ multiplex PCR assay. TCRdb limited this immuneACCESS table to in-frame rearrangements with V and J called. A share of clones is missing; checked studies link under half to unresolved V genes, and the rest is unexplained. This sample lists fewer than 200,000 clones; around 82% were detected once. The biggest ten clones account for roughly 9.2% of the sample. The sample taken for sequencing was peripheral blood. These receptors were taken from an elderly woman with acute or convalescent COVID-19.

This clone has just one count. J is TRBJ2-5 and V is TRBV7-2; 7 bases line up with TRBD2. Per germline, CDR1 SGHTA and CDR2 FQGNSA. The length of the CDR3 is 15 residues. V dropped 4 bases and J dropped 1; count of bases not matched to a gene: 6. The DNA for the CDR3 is TGTGCCAGCAGCTCGACCCCTAGCGGCCAAGAGACCCAGTACTTC. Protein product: CASSSTPSGQETQYF.

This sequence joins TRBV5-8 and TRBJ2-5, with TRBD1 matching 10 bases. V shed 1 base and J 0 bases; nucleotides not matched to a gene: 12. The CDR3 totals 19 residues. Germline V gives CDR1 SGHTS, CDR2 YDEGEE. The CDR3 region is CASSLLLGWDRGHQETQYF. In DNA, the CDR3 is TGTGCCAGCAGCTTGTTATTAGGGTGGGACAGGGGTCACCAAGAGACCCAGTACTTC.

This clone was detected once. CDR3 residues: CASSLGGGGTYEQYF. Here the CDR3 DNA reads TGTGCCAGCAGCTTAGGGGGCGGCGGCACCTACGAGCAGTACTTC. The rearrangement joins TRBV7-9 to TRBJ2-7, with D possibly matching TRBD1 (5 bases). The CDR3 spans 15 residues. CDR1 is SEHNR and CDR2 is FQNEAQ in the germline V gene (reference sequence). Trimming took 1 base from V and 2 from J, leaving 12 bases between them.

CDR3 sequence: CASSYGLRGGTEAFF. CDR3 in DNA: TGTGCCAGCAGTTACGGATTACGGGGGGGCACTGAAGCTTTCTTT. The chain combines TRBV6-5 with TRBJ1-1; D may be TRBD1 (5 bases). V lost 2 bases and J lost 4, with 14 bases in between. Germline V gene data show CDR1 as MNHEY and CDR2 as SVGAGI. The CDR3 is made up of 15 amino acids.

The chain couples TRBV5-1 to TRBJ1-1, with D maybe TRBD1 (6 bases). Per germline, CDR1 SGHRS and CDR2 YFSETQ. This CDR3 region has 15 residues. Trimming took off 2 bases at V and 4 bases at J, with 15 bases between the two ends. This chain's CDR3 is CASSFNPRDTTEAFF. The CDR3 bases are TGCGCCAGCAGCTTTAATCCTCGGGACACCACTGAAGCTTTCTTT.

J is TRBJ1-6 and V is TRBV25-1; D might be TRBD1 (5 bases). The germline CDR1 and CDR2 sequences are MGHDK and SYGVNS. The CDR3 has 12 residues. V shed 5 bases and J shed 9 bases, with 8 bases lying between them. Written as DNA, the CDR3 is TGTGCCAGCAGTTCAGGGATTTCACCCCTCCACTTT. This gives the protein CASSSGISPLHF.

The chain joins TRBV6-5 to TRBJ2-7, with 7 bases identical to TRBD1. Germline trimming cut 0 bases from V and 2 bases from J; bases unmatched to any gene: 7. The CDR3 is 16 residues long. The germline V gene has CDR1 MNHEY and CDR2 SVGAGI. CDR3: CASSYSDGQVPYEQYF. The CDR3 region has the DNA TGTGCCAGCAGTTACTCAGACGGACAGGTCCCCTACGAGCAGTACTTC.

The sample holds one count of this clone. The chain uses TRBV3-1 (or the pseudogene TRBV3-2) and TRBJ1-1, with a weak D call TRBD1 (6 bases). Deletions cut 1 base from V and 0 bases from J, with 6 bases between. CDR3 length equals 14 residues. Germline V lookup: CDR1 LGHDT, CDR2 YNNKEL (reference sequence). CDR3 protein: CASSQGTVNTEAFF. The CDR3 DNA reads TGTGCCAGCAGCCAAGGGACAGTGAACACTGAAGCTTTCTTT.

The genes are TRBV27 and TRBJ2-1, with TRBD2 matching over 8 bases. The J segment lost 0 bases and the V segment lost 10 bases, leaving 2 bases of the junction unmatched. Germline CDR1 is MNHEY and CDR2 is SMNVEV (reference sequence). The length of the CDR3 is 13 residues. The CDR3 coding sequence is TGTGCCACACGGGGGGGCTCCTACAATGAGCAGTTCTTC. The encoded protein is CATRGGSYNEQFF.

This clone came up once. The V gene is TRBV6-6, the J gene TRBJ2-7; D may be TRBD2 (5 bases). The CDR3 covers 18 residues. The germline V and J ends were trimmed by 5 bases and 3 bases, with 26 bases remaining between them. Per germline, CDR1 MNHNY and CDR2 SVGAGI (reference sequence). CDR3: CASSPRQGSGKAGYEQYF. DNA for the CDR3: TGTGCCAGCAGTCCACGACAAGGATCGGGGAAAGCAGGCTACGAGCAGTACTTC.